These 5 T cell receptor beta chains originate from one sample sequenced in a study of circulating CD8 cells and anti-PD-1 response in melanoma. From live CD3+CD8+TCRalphabeta+ cells, four PD-1 and/or TIGIT subsets were sorted. TCR libraries were prepared from approximately 15 ng of total RNA with the QIAseq Immune Repertoire TCR panel. TCRdb reprocessed the reads via MiXCR and lists one record per CDR3 protein. The top ten hold approximately 15% of the sample, which has over a thousand distinct CDR3 sequences, around 9.3% seen once. The sample here was CD8+ T cells from PBMCs, taken at baseline or after one month of anti-PD-1 therapy (not recorded which). The receptors originated from a human donor with melanoma.

A word on this clonotype: Being one base from a much bigger clone, this may be a read error. The V gene is TRBV2, the J gene TRBJ2-2, with D tentatively TRBD1 (5 bases). The CDR3 is made up of 16 amino acids. V lost 6 bases, J lost 0 bases, and 14 bases lay in between. Per germline, CDR1 SNHLY and CDR2 FYNNEI. The CDR3 nucleotides read TGTGCCAGCAGCGTCGGACAAACTCCGAACACCGGGGAGCTGTTTTTT. Protein: CASSVGQTPNTGELFF.

Relative to its sample, this clonotype is medium-sized. This chain joins TRBV20-1 and TRBJ2-3; 8 nucleotides line up with TRBD2. The J segment lost 0 bases and the V segment lost 0 bases, leaving 2 bases of the junction unmatched. Germline loops: CDR1 DFQATT, CDR2 SNEGSKA (reference sequence). There are 15 residues in the CDR3. The CDR3 region is CSARDAGGSTDTQYF. CDR3 nucleotide sequence: TGCAGTGCTAGAGACGCGGGGGGTAGCACAGATACGCAGTATTTT.

Within the sample, this clonotype is medium-sized. The chain recombines TRBV19 with TRBJ2-1; D is perhaps TRBD1 (5 bases). CDR3 length: 13 amino acids. V was clipped by 4 bases and J by 8 bases, with 12 bases between them. Germline V gene lookup returns CDR1 LNHDA and CDR2 SQIVND (reference sequence). CDR3 DNA: TGTGCCAGTAGTAGCGACAGTTCCCATGAGCAGTTCTTC. Translated, it gives CASSSDSSHEQFF. The variable domain in full, with the rest retrieved from reference TRBV19 and TRBJ2-1, is DGGITQSPKYLFRKEGQNVTLSCEQNLNHDAMYWYRQDPGQGLRLIYYSQIVNDFQKGDIAEGYSVSREKKESFPLTVTSAQKNPTAFYLCASSSDSSHEQFFGPGTRLTVL.

By proportion, this clonotype is large (0.1 to 1%). The chain has TRBV12-3 or TRBV12-4 and TRBJ2-5; D is unclear. The CDR3 has 15 residues. The ends were cut back, 2 bases at V and 5 bases at J, with 15 bases in the middle. CDR3 in amino acids: CASSLSPGQEETQYF. The DNA of the CDR3 is TGTGCCAGCAGTTTATCCCCGGGCCAGGAGGAGACCCAGTACTTC.

Sample share makes this clonotype medium-sized. The chain links TRBV11-1 to TRBJ1-2; 10 positions agree with TRBD1. The CDR3 is 15 residues long. CDR1 and CDR2 (germline): SGHAT, FQDESV (reference sequence). Losses at the gene ends were 6 bases for V and 8 bases for J; bases not matched to a gene: 12. The CDR3 DNA sequence: TGTGCCAGCAGTGCGAGTCCCGGGACAGGGGTCGGCTACACCTTC. Translation: CASSASPGTGVGYTF.